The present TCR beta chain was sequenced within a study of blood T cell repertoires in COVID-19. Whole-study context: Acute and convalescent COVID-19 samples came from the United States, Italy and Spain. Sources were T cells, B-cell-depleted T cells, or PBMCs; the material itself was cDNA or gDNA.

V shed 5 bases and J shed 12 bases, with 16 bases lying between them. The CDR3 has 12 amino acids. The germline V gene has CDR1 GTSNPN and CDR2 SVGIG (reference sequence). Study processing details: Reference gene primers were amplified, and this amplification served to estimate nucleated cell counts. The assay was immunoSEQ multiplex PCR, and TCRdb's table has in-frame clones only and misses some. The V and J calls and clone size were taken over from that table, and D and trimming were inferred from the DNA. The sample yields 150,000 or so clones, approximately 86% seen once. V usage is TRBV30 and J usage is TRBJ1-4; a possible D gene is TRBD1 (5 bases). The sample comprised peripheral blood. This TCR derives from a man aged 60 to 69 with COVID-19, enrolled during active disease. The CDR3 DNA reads TGTGCCTGGGGAGAGGGGCTACATGAACTGTTTTTT. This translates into CAWGEGLHELFF.